This T cell receptor beta chain is from a study of blood T cell repertoires in COVID-19. Overall study context: PBMCs, B-cell-depleted T cells, or T cells provided the cDNA or gDNA that made up the material.

As handled by the study authors: Amplification of reference gene primers provided the estimated nucleated cell counts. Libraries were prepared by immunoSEQ multiplex PCR; TCRdb keeps only in-frame clonotypes and omits some of them. V, J and clone size were drawn from that table, and D and trimming were deduced from the DNA. The table has 55,000 to 75,000 clones, over 70% seen once. Germline CDR1 reads MNHEY; CDR2 reads SVGAGI. The V gene lost 6 bases and the J gene lost 4 bases, with 13 bases spanning the gap. This CDR3 has 14 amino acids. This TCR came from a man aged 55 to 70 with acute or convalescent COVID-19. Sequenced input: peripheral blood. The V and J genes are TRBV6-5 and TRBJ1-5; D gene uncertain. This CDR3 reads CASSIRTGNQPQHF. In DNA, the CDR3 is TGTGCCAGCAGCATTAGGACGGGGAATCAGCCCCAGCATTTT.